This is a list of T cell receptor beta chains from one sample in a study of vaccination effects on CD4 cells after COVID-19. The data were produced by immunoSEQ multiplex PCR, yet TCRdb's version contains in-frame clones alone and is incomplete. Among 55,000 to 90,000 clones listed, 65% to 75% were seen once. These receptors' targets are unknown. This sample comprised CD4+ T cells from PBMCs cultured with HIV peptides, obtained before COVID-19 vaccination. These receptors came from a human donor who had a prior SARS-CoV-2 infection. CDR3s include the opening cysteine and the closing phenylalanine or tryptophan. Each record gives: D gene, J gene, clone size, V gene, CDR3 protein, CDR3 DNA. A D gene is named only where the DNA matches it firmly. The size of a clone is reported for some rows only, either as once, few or many, or as a class for expanded clones.

D gene: TRBD1; J gene: TRBJ1-1; clone size: few; V gene: TRBV2; CDR3 protein: CASNLQGRGTEAFF; CDR3 DNA: TGTGCCAGCAACCTACAGGGGAGGGGTACTGAAGCTTTCTTT
D gene: NA; J gene: TRBJ2-5; clone size: NA; V gene: TRBV9; CDR3 protein: CASSESVWGTQETQYF; CDR3 DNA: TGTGCCAGCAGCGAGTCCGTATGGGGGACCCAAGAGACCCAGTACTTC
D gene: TRBD2; J gene: TRBJ2-1; clone size: few; V gene: TRBV5-4; CDR3 protein: CASSLSVSSGYEQFF; CDR3 DNA: TGTGCCAGCAGCTTGTCGGTGTCTAGCGGGTATGAGCAGTTCTTC
D gene: NA; J gene: TRBJ2-1; clone size: few; V gene: TRBV7-2; CDR3 protein: CASSPPSGRVYNEQFF; CDR3 DNA: TGTGCCAGCAGCCCCCCCAGCGGACGCGTATACAATGAGCAGTTCTTC
D gene: NA; J gene: TRBJ1-1; clone size: NA; V gene: TRBV5-1; CDR3 protein: CASSPLMGRVNTEAFF; CDR3 DNA: TGCGCCAGCAGCCCCCTAATGGGCAGGGTAAACACTGAAGCTTTCTTT
D gene: NA; J gene: TRBJ2-5; clone size: NA; V gene: TRBV24-1; CDR3 protein: CATSETDPQETQYF; CDR3 DNA: TGTGCCACCAGTGAAACGGATCCGCAAGAGACCCAGTACTTC
D gene: NA; J gene: TRBJ2-7; clone size: NA; V gene: TRBV18; CDR3 protein: CASSPTVVYEQYF; CDR3 DNA: TGTGCCAGCTCACCCACAGTGGTCTACGAGCAGTACTTC
D gene: NA; J gene: TRBJ1-1; clone size: NA; V gene: TRBV14; CDR3 protein: CASSQVGLKNTEAFF; CDR3 DNA: TGTGCCAGCAGCCAAGTCGGCCTTAAGAACACTGAAGCTTTCTTT
D gene: NA; J gene: TRBJ2-5; clone size: NA; V gene: TRBV5-1; CDR3 protein: CASRSGSLETQYF; CDR3 DNA: TGCGCCAGCAGGTCCGGGAGTCTCGAGACCCAGTACTTC
D gene: TRBD1; J gene: TRBJ2-5; clone size: NA; V gene: TRBV5-5; CDR3 protein: CASSLQGVETQYF; CDR3 DNA: TGTGCCAGCAGCTTACAGGGGGTAGAGACCCAGTACTTC
D gene: NA; J gene: TRBJ1-1; clone size: NA; V gene: TRBV6-5; CDR3 protein: CASSYSLGGVTEAFF; CDR3 DNA: TGTGCCAGCAGTTACTCGTTGGGGGGGGTCACTGAAGCTTTCTTT
D gene: TRBD1; J gene: TRBJ2-1; clone size: once; V gene: TRBV2; CDR3 protein: CASALGQGWNEQFF; CDR3 DNA: TGTGCCAGCGCACTGGGACAGGGGTGGAATGAGCAGTTCTTC
D gene: NA; J gene: TRBJ1-2; clone size: NA; V gene: TRBV2; CDR3 protein: CASSDLGRYYGYTF; CDR3 DNA: TGTGCCAGCAGTGATTTGGGCAGGTACTATGGCTACACCTTC
D gene: NA; J gene: TRBJ2-5; clone size: NA; V gene: TRBV4-2; CDR3 protein: CASSQASLGGETQYF; CDR3 DNA: TGTGCCAGCAGCCAAGCTTCACTAGGGGGAGAGACCCAGTACTTC
D gene: NA; J gene: TRBJ2-5; clone size: NA; V gene: TRBV29-1; CDR3 protein: CSVEGYPAGAQRGQYF; CDR3 DNA: TGCAGCGTTGAAGGATACCCGGCAGGGGCCCAAAGGGGCCAGTACTTC
D gene: TRBD1; J gene: TRBJ2-7; clone size: NA; V gene: TRBV12-3/TRBV12-4; CDR3 protein: CASSAPGQGSKYF; CDR3 DNA: TGTGCCAGCAGTGCTCCGGGACAGGGTAGCAAGTACTTC
D gene: NA; J gene: TRBJ1-6; clone size: medium-sized; V gene: TRBV12-3/TRBV12-4; CDR3 protein: CASSLEQASPLHF; CDR3 DNA: TGTGCCAGCAGTTTAGAACAGGCATCACCCCTCCACTTT
D gene: NA; J gene: TRBJ1-2; clone size: NA; V gene: TRBV6-5; CDR3 protein: CASRISTDYGYTF; CDR3 DNA: TGTGCCAGCAGGATATCCACGGACTATGGCTACACCTTC
D gene: NA; J gene: TRBJ2-7; clone size: NA; V gene: TRBV6-1; CDR3 protein: CASSERYEQYF; CDR3 DNA: TGTGCCAGCAGTGAGAGGTACGAGCAGTACTTC